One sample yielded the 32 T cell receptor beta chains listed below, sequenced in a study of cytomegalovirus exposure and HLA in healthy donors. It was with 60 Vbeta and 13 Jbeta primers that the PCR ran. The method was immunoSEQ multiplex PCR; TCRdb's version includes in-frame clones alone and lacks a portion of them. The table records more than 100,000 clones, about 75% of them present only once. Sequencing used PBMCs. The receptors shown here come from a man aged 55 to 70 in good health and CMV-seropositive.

The CDR3 protein is CASSLPQWGLASEQYF. Written as DNA, the CDR3 is TGTGCCAGCAGCTTACCACAATGGGGACTAGCAAGCGAGCAGTACTTC. The rearrangement links TRBV11-2 to TRBJ2-5; 9 nucleotides match TRBD2. Near its end, the DNA agrees better with TRBJ2-7, so the J call may be wrong. This CDR3 comprises 16 residues. Germline V gene data show CDR1 as SGHAT and CDR2 as FQNNGV.

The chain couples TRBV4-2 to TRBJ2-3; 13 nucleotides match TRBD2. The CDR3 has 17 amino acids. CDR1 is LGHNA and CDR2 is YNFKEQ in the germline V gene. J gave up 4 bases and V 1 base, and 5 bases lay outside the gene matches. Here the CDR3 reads CASSQAQLAGGADTQYF. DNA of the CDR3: TGTGCCAGCAGCCAAGCCCAACTAGCGGGGGGGGCAGATACGCAGTATTTT.

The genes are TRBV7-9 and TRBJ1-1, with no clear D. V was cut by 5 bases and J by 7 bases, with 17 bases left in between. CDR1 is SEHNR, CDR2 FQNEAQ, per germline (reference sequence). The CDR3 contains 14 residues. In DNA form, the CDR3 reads TGTGCCAGCAGCCCTCAGCGGATCTCCTTTGAAGCTTTCTTT. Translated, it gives CASSPQRISFEAFF. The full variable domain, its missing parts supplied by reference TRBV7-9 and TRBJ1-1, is DTGVSQNPRHKITKRGQNVTFRCDPISEHNRLYWYRQTLGQGPEFLTYFQNEAQLEKSRLLSDRFSAERPKGSFSTLEIQRTEQGDSAMYLCASSPQRISFEAFFGQGTRLTVV.

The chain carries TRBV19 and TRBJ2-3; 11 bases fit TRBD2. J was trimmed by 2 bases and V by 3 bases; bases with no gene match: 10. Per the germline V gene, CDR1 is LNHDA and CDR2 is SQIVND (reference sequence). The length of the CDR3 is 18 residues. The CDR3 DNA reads TGTGCCAGTAGTATGGGACTAGCGGCAAAATTCTCCACAGATACGCAGTATTTT. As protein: CASSMGLAAKFSTDTQYF. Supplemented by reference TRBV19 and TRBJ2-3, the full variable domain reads DGGITQSPKYLFRKEGQNVTLSCEQNLNHDAMYWYRQDPGQGLRLIYYSQIVNDFQKGDIAEGYSVSREKKESFPLTVTSAQKNPTAFYLCASSMGLAAKFSTDTQYFGPGTRLTVL.

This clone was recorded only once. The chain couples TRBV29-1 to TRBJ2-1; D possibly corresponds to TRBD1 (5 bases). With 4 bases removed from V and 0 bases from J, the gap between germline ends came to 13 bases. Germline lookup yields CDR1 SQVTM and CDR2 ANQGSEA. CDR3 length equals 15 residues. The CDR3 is CSVVPRAGSYNEQFF. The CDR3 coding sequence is TGCAGCGTTGTTCCCAGGGCCGGCTCCTACAATGAGCAGTTCTTC.

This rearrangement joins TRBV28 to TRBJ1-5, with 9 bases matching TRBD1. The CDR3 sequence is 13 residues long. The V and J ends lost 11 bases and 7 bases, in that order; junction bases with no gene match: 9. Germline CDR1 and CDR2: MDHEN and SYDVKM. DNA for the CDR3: TGTGCCGGAATGACAGGGGGAGAGCAGCCCCAGCATTTT. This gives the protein CAGMTGGEQPQHF.

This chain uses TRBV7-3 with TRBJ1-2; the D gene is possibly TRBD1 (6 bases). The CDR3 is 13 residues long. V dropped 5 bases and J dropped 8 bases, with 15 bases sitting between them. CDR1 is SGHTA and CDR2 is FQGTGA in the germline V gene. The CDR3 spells CASSKSPGDGYTF. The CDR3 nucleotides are TGTGCCAGCAGCAAGTCCCCAGGGGACGGCTACACCTTC.

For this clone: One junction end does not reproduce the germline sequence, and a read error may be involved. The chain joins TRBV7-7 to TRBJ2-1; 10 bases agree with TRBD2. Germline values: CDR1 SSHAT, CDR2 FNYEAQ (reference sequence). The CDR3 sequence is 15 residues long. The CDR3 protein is CASSLAGAGGSEQFF. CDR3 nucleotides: TGTGCTAGCAGCTTAGCGGGAGCGGGAGGGAGTGAGCAGTTCTTC. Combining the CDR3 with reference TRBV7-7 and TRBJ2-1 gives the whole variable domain GAGVSQSPRYKVTKRGQDVTLRCDPISSHATLYWYQQALGQGPEFLTYFNYEAQPDKSGLPSDRFSAERPEGSISTLTIQRTEQRDSAMYRCASSLAGAGGSEQFFGPGTRLTVL.

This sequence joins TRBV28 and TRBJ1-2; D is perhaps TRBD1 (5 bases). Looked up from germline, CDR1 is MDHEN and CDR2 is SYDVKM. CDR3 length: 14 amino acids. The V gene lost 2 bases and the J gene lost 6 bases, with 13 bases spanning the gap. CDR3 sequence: CASSLPGRGNGYTF. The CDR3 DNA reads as TGTGCCAGCAGTTTACCGGGGCGCGGGAATGGCTACACCTTC.

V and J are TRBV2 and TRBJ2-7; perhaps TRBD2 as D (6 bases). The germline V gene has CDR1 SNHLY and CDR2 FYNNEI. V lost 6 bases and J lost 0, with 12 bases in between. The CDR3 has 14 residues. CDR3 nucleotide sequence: TGTGCCAGCAGGGGGGACTTCCGCTCCTACGAGCAGTACTTC. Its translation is CASRGDFRSYEQYF.

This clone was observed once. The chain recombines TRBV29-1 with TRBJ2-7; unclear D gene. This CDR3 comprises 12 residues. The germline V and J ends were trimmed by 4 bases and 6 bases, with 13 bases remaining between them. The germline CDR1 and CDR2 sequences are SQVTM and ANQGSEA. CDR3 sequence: CSVGAMRSEQYF. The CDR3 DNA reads TGCAGCGTTGGAGCGATGCGGAGCGAGCAGTACTTC.

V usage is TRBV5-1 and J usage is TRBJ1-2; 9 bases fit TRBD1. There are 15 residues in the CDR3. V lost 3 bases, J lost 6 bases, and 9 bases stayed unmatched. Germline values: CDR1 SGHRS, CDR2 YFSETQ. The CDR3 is CASSSSGTGWDGYTF. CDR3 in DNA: TGCGCCAGCAGCTCTTCCGGGACAGGGTGGGATGGCTACACCTTC.

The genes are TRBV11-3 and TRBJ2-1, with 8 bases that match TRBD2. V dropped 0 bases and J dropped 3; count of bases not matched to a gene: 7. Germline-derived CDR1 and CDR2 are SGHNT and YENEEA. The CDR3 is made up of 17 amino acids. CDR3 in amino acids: CASSLDLPGGLYNEQFF. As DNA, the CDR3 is TGTGCCAGCAGCTTAGATCTTCCGGGGGGGCTCTACAATGAGCAGTTCTTC.

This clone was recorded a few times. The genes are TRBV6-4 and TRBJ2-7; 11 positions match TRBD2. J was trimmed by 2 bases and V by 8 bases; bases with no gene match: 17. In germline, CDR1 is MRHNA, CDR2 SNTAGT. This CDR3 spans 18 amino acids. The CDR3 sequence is CASGLRWEDSGGAYEQYF. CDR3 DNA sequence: TGTGCCAGCGGTCTCCGGTGGGAAGATAGCGGGGGGGCCTACGAGCAGTACTTC.

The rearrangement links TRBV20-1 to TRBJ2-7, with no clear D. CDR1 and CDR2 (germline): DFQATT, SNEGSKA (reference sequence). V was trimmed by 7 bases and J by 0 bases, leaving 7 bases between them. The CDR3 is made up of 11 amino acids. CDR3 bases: TGCAGTGGAGCAAACTCCTACGAGCAGTACTTC. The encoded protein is CSGANSYEQYF.

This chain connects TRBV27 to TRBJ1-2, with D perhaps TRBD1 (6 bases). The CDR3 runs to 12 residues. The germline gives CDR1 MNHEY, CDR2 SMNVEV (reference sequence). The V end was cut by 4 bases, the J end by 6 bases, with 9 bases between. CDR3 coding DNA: TGTGCCAGCAGTTCGCAGGGGAATGGCTACACCTTC. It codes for CASSSQGNGYTF.

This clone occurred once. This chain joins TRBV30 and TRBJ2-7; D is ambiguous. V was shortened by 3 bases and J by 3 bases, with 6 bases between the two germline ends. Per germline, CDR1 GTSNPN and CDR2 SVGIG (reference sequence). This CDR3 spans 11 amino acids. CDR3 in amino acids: CAWRIYYEQYF. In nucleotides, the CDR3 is TGTGCCTGGAGGATCTACTACGAGCAGTACTTC.

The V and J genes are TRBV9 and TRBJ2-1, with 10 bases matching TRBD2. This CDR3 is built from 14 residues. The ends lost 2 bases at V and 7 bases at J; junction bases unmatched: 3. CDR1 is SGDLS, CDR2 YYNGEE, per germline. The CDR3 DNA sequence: TGTGCCAGCAGCGTCAGCGGGAGGGGGAATGAGCAGTTCTTC. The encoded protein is CASSVSGRGNEQFF.

In DNA form, the CDR3 reads TGTGCCAGCAGCTCGGGACTTGGGGATGAAAAACTGTTTTTT. This gives the protein CASSSGLGDEKLFF. The chain combines TRBV7-2 with TRBJ1-4; the D gene is possibly TRBD1 (5 bases). This CDR3 has 14 amino acids. Germline V gene data show CDR1 as SGHTA and CDR2 as FQGNSA. V lost 4 bases, J lost 6 bases, and 12 bases lay in between.

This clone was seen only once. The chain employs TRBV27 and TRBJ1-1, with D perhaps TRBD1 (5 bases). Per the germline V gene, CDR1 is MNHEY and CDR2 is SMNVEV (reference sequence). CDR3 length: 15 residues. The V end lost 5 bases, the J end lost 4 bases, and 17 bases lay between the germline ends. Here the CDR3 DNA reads TGTGCCAGCAGTCACTTTGGGCCAGGGCCCACTGAAGCTTTCTTT. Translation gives CASSHFGPGPTEAFF.

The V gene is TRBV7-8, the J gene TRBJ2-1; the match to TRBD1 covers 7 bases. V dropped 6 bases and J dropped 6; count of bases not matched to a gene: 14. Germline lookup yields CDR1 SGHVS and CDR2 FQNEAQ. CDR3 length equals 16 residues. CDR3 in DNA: TGTGCCAGCAGTCTTAATACAGGGGTTTGGGGCAATGAGCAGTTCTTC. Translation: CASSLNTGVWGNEQFF.

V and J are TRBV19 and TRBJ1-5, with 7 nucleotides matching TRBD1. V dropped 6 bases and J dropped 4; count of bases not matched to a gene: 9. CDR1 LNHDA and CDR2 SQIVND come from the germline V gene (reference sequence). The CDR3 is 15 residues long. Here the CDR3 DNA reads TGTGCCAGTAGGCAACCCGGACAGGCAAATCAGCCCCAGCATTTT. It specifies CASRQPGQANQPQHF.

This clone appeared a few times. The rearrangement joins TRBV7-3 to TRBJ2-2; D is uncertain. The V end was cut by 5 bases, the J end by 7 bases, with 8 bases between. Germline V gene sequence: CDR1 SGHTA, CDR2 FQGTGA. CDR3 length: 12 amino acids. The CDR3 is CASSPQLGELFF. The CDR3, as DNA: TGTGCCAGCAGCCCCCAACTCGGGGAGCTGTTTTTT. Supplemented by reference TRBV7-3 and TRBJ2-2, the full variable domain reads GAGVSQTPSNKVTEKGKYVELRCDPISGHTALYWYRQSLGQGPEFLIYFQGTGAADDSGLPNDRFFAVRPEGSVSTLKIQRTERGDSAVYLCASSPQLGELFFGEGSRLTVL.

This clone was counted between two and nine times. The CDR3 sequence: CASSLFGGGSKNIQYF. DNA for the CDR3: TGTGCCAGCAGTTTATTTGGGGGCGGGTCCAAAAACATTCAGTACTTC. The chain employs TRBV28 and TRBJ2-4; TRBD1 is a possible D gene (6 bases). The CDR3 has 16 residues. Germline-derived CDR1 and CDR2 are MDHEN and SYDVKM. V was cut by 1 base and J by 2 bases, with 12 bases left in between.

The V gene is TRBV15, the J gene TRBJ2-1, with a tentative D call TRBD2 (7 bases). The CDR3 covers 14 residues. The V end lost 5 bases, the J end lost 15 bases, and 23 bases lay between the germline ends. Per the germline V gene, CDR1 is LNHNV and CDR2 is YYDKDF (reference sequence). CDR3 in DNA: TGTGCCACCAGCGTAGGGGGGGACTCCTCCCAGCTGTTCTTC. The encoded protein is CATSVGGDSSQLFF.

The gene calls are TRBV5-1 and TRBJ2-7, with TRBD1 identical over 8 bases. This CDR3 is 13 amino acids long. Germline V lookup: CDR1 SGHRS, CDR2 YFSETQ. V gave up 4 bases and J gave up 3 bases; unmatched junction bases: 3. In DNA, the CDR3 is TGCGCCAGCAGCAGAGGACAGGGCTACGAGCAGTACTTC. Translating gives CASSRGQGYEQYF.

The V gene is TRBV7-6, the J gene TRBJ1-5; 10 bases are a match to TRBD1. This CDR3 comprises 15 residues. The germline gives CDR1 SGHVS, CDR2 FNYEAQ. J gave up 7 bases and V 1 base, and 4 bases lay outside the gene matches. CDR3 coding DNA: TGTGCCAGCAGCTTAGGACAGGGGGCCGGCCAGCCCCAGCATTTT. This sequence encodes CASSLGQGAGQPQHF.

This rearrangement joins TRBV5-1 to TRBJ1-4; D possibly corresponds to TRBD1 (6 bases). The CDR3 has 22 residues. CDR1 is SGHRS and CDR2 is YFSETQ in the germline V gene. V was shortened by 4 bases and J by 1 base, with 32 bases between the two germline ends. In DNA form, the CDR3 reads TGCGCCAGCAGCCGCCGAACCGGGACAAAGGCCACCGGGGGGGGAACTAATGAAAAACTGTTTTTT. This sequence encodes CASSRRTGTKATGGGTNEKLFF.

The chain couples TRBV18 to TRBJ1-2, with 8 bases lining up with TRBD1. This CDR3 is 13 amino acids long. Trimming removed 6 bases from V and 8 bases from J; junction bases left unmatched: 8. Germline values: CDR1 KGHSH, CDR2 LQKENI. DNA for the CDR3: TGTGCCAGCTCGGGACAGGCTCAAGGCGGCTACACCTTC. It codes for CASSGQAQGGYTF.

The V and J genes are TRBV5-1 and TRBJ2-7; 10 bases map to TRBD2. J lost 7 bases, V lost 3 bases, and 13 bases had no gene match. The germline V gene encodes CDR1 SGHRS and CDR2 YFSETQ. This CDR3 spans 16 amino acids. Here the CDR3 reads CASSSEGSGGRREQYF. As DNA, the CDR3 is TGCGCCAGCAGCTCCGAGGGTAGCGGGGGGAGAAGGGAGCAGTACTTC.

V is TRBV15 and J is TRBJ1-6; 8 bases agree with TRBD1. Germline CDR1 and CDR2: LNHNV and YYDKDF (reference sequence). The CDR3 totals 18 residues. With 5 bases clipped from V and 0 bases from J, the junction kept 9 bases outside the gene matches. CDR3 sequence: CATSRRTGHSSYNSPLHF. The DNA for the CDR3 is TGTGCCACCAGCCGAAGGACAGGGCACAGCTCCTATAATTCACCCCTCCACTTT.

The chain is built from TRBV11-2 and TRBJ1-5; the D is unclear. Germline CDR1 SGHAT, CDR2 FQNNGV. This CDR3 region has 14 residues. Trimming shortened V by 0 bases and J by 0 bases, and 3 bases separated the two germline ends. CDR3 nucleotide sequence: TGTGCCAGCAGCTTAGACCGTAGCAATCAGCCCCAGCATTTT. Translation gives CASSLDRSNQPQHF.